This TCR beta chain was found in a study of blood T cell repertoires in COVID-19. In the study overall: The study drew acute and convalescent COVID-19 samples from the United States, Italy and Spain.

Trimming left V 3 bases short and J 3 bases short, with 11 bases between. Per the germline V gene, CDR1 is KGHDR and CDR2 is SFDVKD. The CDR3 is 15 residues long. Profiled with immunoSEQ multiplex PCR; TCRdb holds only in-frame clones, not every one. This table holds under 250,000 clones, around 85% found once. The chain employs TRBV24-1 and TRBJ1-3; D gene uncertain. Sequences were obtained from peripheral blood. This clonotype originated in an elderly man with acute or convalescent COVID-19. The CDR3 DNA reads TGTGCCACCAGTGATCCTCGACATGTTGGAAACACCATATATTTT. It yields the protein CATSDPRHVGNTIYF.